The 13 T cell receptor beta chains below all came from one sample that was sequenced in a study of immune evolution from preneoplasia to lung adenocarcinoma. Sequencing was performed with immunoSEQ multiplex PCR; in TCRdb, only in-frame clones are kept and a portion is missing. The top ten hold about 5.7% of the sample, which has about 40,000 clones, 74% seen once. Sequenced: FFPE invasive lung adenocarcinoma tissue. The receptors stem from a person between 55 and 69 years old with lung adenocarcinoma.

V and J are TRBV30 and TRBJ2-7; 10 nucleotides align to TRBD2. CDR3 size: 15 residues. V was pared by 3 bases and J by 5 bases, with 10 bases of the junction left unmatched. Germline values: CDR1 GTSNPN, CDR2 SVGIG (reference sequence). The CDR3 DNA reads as TGTGCCTGGAGGGAGAGCGGGAGGGCCATGCACGAGCAGTACTTC. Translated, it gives CAWRESGRAMHEQYF.

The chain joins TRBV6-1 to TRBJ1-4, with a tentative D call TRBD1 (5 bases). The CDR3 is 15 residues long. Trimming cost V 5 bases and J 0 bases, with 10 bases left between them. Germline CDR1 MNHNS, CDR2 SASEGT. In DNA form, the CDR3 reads TGTGCCAGCAGTTTGACAGCCTCAACTAATGAAAAACTGTTTTTT. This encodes CASSLTASTNEKLFF.

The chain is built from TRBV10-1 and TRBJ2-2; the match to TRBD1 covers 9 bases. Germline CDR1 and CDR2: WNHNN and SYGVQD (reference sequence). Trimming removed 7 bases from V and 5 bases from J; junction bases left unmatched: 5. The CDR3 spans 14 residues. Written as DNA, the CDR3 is TGCGCCAGCACTTCGGGACAGGGAACCGGGGAGCTGTTTTTT. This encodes CASTSGQGTGELFF.

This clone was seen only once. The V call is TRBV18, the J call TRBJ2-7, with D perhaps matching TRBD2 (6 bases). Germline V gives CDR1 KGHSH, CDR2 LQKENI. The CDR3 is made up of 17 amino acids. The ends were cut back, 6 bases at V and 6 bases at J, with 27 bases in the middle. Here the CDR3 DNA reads TGTGCCAGCTCGCAAACACGGGACTCCTTTCACACGGCCGAGCAGTACTTC. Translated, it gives CASSQTRDSFHTAEQYF. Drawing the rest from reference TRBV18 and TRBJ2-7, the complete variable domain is NAGVMQNPRHLVRRRGQEARLRCSPMKGHSHVYWYRQLPEEGLKFMVYLQKENIIDESGMPKERFSAEFPKEGPSILRIQQVVRGDSAAYFCASSQTRDSFHTAEQYFGPGTRLTVT.

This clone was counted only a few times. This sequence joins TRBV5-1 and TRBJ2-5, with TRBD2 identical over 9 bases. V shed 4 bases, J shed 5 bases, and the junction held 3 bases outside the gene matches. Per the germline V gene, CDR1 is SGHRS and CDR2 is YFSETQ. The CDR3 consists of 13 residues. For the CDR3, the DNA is TGCGCCAGCAGCGCCGGGACTAGCGAGACCCAGTACTTC. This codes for CASSAGTSETQYF.

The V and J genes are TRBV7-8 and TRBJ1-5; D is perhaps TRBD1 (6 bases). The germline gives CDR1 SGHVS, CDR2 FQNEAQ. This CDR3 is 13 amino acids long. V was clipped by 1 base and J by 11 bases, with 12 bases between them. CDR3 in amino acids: CASSLGRGRAQHF. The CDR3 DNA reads TGTGCCAGCAGCTTAGGCAGGGGAAGGGCCCAGCATTTT.

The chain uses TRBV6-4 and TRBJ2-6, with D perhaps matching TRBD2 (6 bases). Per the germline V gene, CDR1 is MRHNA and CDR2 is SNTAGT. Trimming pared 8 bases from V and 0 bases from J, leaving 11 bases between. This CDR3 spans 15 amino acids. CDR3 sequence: CASARDFSGANVLTF. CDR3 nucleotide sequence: TGTGCCAGCGCTAGGGACTTCTCTGGGGCCAACGTCCTGACTTTC.

The CDR3 sequence: CASSLQVQGYEQYF. CDR3 sequence (DNA): TGTGCCAGCAGCTTACAGGTCCAAGGGTACGAGCAGTACTTC. The J gene is TRBJ2-7, the V gene TRBV7-8; D unclear. V lost 2 bases, J lost 4 bases, and 12 bases lay in between. CDR1 and CDR2 from the germline V gene are SGHVS and FQNEAQ. This CDR3 is built from 14 residues.

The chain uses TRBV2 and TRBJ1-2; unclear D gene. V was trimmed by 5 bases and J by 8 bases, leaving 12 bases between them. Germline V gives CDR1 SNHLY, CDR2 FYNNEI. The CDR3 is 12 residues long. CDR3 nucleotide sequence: TGTGCCAGCAGTCCGAGGGCTTCGGGCTACACCTTC. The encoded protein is CASSPRASGYTF.

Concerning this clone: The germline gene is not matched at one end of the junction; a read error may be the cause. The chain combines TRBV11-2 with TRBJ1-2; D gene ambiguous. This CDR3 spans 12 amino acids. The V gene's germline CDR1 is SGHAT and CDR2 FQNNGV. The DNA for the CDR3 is TGTGCCAGCAGCTTAGGACTGACTCCCACCTACTTC. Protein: CASSLGLTPTYF.

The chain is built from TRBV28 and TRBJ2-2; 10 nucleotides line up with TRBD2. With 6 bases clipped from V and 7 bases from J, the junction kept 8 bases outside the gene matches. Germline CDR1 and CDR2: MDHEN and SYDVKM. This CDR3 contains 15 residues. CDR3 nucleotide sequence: TGTGCCAGCAGAACAGCGGGAGGGCCGATCGGGGAGCTGTTTTTT. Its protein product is CASRTAGGPIGELFF. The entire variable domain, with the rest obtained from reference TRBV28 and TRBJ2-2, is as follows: DVKVTQSSRYLVKRTGEKVFLECVQDMDHENMFWYRQDPGLGLRLIYFSYDVKMKEKGDIPEGYSVSREKKERFSLILESASTNQTSMYLCASRTAGGPIGELFFGEGSRLTVL.

CDR3 amino acids: CASVEASTNEKLFF. The DNA of the CDR3 is TGTGCCAGCGTGGAGGCCTCAACTAATGAAAAACTGTTTTTT. The V gene is TRBV6-6, the J gene TRBJ1-4; D unresolved. This CDR3 is built from 14 residues. Germline values: CDR1 MNHNY, CDR2 SVGAGI (reference sequence). Trimming removed 8 bases at V and 0 bases at J, with 10 bases between.

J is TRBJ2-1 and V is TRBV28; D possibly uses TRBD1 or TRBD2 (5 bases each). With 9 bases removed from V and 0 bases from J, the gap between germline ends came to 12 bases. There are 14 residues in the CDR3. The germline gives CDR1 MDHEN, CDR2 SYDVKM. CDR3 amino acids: CASNKGSSYNEQFF. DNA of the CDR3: TGTGCCAGTAATAAGGGGAGCTCCTACAATGAGCAGTTCTTC.